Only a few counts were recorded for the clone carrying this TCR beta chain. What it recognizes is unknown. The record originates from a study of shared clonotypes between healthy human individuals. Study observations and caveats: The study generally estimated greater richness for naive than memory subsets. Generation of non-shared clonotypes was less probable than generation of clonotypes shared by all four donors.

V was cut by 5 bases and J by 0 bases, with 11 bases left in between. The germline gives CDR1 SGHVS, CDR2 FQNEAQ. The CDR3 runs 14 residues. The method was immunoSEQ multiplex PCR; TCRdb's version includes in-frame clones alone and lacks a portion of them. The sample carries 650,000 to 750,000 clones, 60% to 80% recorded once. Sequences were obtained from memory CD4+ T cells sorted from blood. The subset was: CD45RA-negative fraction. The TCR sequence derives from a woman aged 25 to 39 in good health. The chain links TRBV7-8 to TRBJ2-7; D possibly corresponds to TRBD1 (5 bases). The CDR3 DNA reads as TGTGCCAGCAGCCCCGACAGCTACTCCTACGAGCAGTACTTC. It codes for CASSPDSYSYEQYF.